The 18 T cell receptor beta chains in this list originate from one sample, sequenced in a study of T-cell reconstitution after alpha-beta-depleted transplantation in children. This sample's TCRbeta library carried unique molecular identifier barcodes. TCRdb re-called the PCR reads through MiXCR, storing one row per CDR3 protein. The sample shows approximately 340,000 distinct CDR3 sequences, about a tenth of them seen only once. The material sequenced was PBMCs from the stem cell graft donor, taken from the stem cell graft. These receptors were collected from a human donor who donated a stem cell graft to a child with acute lymphoblastic leukemia.

This clonotype was seen many times. The genes are TRBV12-3 or TRBV12-4 and TRBJ2-2; a weak D match, TRBD1 (5 bases). The CDR3 is 14 residues long. V lost 3 bases and J 1 base, leaving 6 bases between the germline ends. The CDR3 sequence: CASSFQGNTGELFF. CDR3 nucleotide sequence: TGTGCCAGCAGTTTTCAGGGGAACACCGGGGAGCTGTTTTTT.

The V gene is TRBV4-1, the J gene TRBJ2-7, with 9 nucleotides matching TRBD1. The germline gives CDR1 MGHRA, CDR2 YSYEKL. With 0 bases clipped from V and 3 bases from J, the junction kept 6 bases outside the gene matches. The CDR3 consists of 16 residues. The DNA of the CDR3 is TGCGCCAGCAGCCAAGACGCGAGACAGGGGGACTACGAGCAGTACTTC. Translating it yields CASSQDARQGDYEQYF.

This clonotype was counted a few times. The chain carries TRBV5-1 and TRBJ2-4; no definite D call. The CDR3 runs 16 residues. CDR1 is SGHRS, CDR2 YFSETQ, per germline. V was trimmed by 4 bases and J by 4 bases, leaving 18 bases between them. CDR3 sequence (DNA): TGCGCCAGCAGCGGGCTTGGGATCAGTAAGAAAAACATTCAGTACTTC. Its translation: CASSGLGISKKNIQYF.

This clonotype was recorded at least ten times. The genes are TRBV6-5 and TRBJ2-5; 10 bases line up with TRBD2. Per the germline V gene, CDR1 is MNHEY and CDR2 is SVGAGI. This CDR3 region has 17 residues. The ends lost 0 bases at V and 2 bases at J; junction bases unmatched: 6. CDR3 loop: CASSYSLAGVYQETQYF. The CDR3 DNA reads as TGTGCCAGCAGTTACTCGCTAGCGGGAGTTTATCAAGAGACCCAGTACTTC.

This clonotype has a handful of counts. V and J are TRBV5-1 and TRBJ2-2; D remains unclear. V was shortened by 2 bases and J by 0 bases, with 14 bases between the two germline ends. Germline values: CDR1 SGHRS, CDR2 YFSETQ. The CDR3 contains 17 residues. This chain's CDR3 is CASSFVPLGPNTGELFF. Here the CDR3 DNA reads TGCGCCAGCAGCTTTGTACCCCTCGGCCCGAACACCGGGGAGCTGTTTTTT.

The chain uses TRBV6-2 or TRBV6-3 and TRBJ1-1; 7 positions agree with TRBD1. The junction had 14 bases not matched to a gene; V was cut back by 4 bases and J by 6 bases. The CDR3 covers 16 residues. In germline, CDR1 is MNHEY, CDR2 SVGEGT. CDR3 nucleotide sequence: TGTGCCAGCAGTTCCAGCCGGGACAGCTTTTTGCCTGAAGCTTTCTTT. The encoded protein is CASSSSRDSFLPEAFF.

V gene TRBV28 combines with J gene TRBJ2-1; 9 positions agree with TRBD2. This CDR3 spans 20 amino acids. The germline V gene has CDR1 MDHEN and CDR2 SYDVKM. The V and J ends lost 2 bases and 3 bases, in that order; junction bases with no gene match: 17. The CDR3 bases are TGTGCCAGCAGTTTAGGTCTTTTGGGGAGAGCGGGAGGAAACTACAATGAGCAGTTCTTC. Its protein product is CASSLGLLGRAGGNYNEQFF.

The chain has TRBV7-2 and TRBJ2-5; 9 positions agree with TRBD2. Per the germline V gene, CDR1 is SGHTA and CDR2 is FQGNSA. After removal of 5 bases from V and 2 bases from J, the junction contained 9 bases not matched to a gene. This CDR3 is built from 16 residues. CDR3 region: CASSRPPTSGQETQYF. CDR3 bases: TGTGCCAGCAGCCGGCCACCCACTAGCGGGCAAGAGACCCAGTACTTC. Combining the CDR3 with reference TRBV7-2 and TRBJ2-5 gives the whole variable domain GAGVSQSPSNKVTEKGKDVELRCDPISGHTALYWYRQSLGQGLEFLIYFQGNSAPDKSGLPSDRFSAERTGGSVSTLTIQRTQQEDSAVYLCASSRPPTSGQETQYFGPGTRLLVL.

This clonotype was seen a few times. V and J are TRBV4-3 and TRBJ2-7; D may be TRBD1 (6 bases). This CDR3 contains 12 residues. With 0 bases removed from V and 6 bases from J, the gap between germline ends came to 6 bases. Germline V CDR1 and CDR2: LGHNA, YSLEER. The CDR3 sequence is CASSQEGGEQYF. DNA of the CDR3: TGCGCCAGCAGCCAAGAAGGGGGCGAGCAGTACTTC.

This chain joins TRBV2 and TRBJ2-1; tentative D call: TRBD2 (5 bases). CDR3 length: 19 amino acids. The germline V gene has CDR1 SNHLY and CDR2 FYNNEI. With 3 bases removed from V and 4 bases from J, the gap between germline ends came to 25 bases. Here the CDR3 reads CASSDRPSSVRKKYNEQFF. In DNA, the CDR3 is TGTGCCAGCAGTGACCGACCTAGCTCGGTTCGGAAAAAATACAATGAGCAGTTCTTC.

This clonotype was recorded at least ten times. The chain combines TRBV18 with TRBJ2-5; D gene uncertain. V was cut by 0 bases and J by 1 base, with 9 bases left in between. CDR1 is KGHSH and CDR2 is LQKENI in the germline V gene. The CDR3 has 15 residues. The CDR3 DNA follows: TGTGCCAGCTCACCACCGCCGCGAATCCAAGAGACCCAGTACTTC. Its protein is CASSPPPRIQETQYF.

V and J are TRBV27 and TRBJ1-1; D is undetermined. There are 15 residues in the CDR3. Germline V lookup: CDR1 MNHEY, CDR2 SMNVEV (reference sequence). Trimming took off 6 bases at V and 0 bases at J, with 14 bases between the two ends. In nucleotides, the CDR3 is TGTGCCAGCAGCCCCGTAGTGGGGATGAACACTGAAGCTTTCTTT. Translation gives CASSPVVGMNTEAFF.

The chain recombines TRBV28 with TRBJ1-2; no firm D call. Trimming took off 6 bases at V and 0 bases at J, with 17 bases between the two ends. CDR1 and CDR2 (germline): MDHEN, SYDVKM. There are 16 residues in the CDR3. CDR3 amino acids: CASRGFETVANYGYTF. The CDR3 coding sequence is TGTGCCAGCAGGGGGTTCGAGACCGTAGCTAACTATGGCTACACCTTC.

This clonotype showed up just a few times. This chain links TRBV5-1 with TRBJ2-5, with a weak D call TRBD2 (5 bases). Between the trimmed V and J ends, which lost 4 bases and 5 bases, there was a span of 15 bases. CDR3 length equals 14 residues. CDR1 SGHRS and CDR2 YFSETQ come from the germline V gene. CDR3 sequence: CASSGRRGGETQYF. Here the CDR3 DNA reads TGCGCCAGCAGCGGAAGGAGAGGCGGGGAGACCCAGTACTTC.

This clonotype turned up a few times. This rearrangement joins TRBV30 to TRBJ2-5; no reliable D call. From germline, CDR1 is GTSNPN and CDR2 SVGIG (reference sequence). The V gene lost 5 bases and the J gene lost 0 bases, with 13 bases spanning the gap. This CDR3 is built from 14 residues. In DNA form, the CDR3 reads TGTGCCTGGGGTCTCGGAACGGACCAAGAGACCCAGTACTTC. Translated, it gives CAWGLGTDQETQYF.

The chain has TRBV20-1 and TRBJ2-7, with TRBD2 matching 9 bases. J lost 3 bases, V lost 3 bases, and 12 bases had no gene match. The CDR3 length is 16 residues. Germline-derived CDR1 and CDR2 are DFQATT and SNEGSKA (reference sequence). The CDR3 sequence is CSASDPGTSLSYEQYF. CDR3 DNA: TGCAGTGCTAGCGACCCAGGGACTAGCCTGAGCTACGAGCAGTACTTC.

This chain links TRBV5-6 with TRBJ2-5, with 14 bases lining up with TRBD2. The ends lost 5 bases at V and 5 bases at J; junction bases unmatched: 5. CDR3 length equals 15 residues. Germline lookup yields CDR1 SGHDT and CDR2 YYEEEE. The CDR3 DNA follows: TGTGCCAGCAGAGCCGGGACTAGCGGGGGCGAGACCCAGTACTTC. As protein: CASRAGTSGGETQYF.

This clonotype was seen many times. The V and J genes are TRBV2 and TRBJ2-7, with a possible D match to TRBD2 (5 bases). This CDR3 is 13 amino acids long. Trimming shortened V by 5 bases and J by 5 bases, and 13 bases separated the two germline ends. Per the germline V gene, CDR1 is SNHLY and CDR2 is FYNNEI. Here the CDR3 DNA reads TGTGCCAGCAGTTCGGAGGAGTTTGACGAGCAGTACTTC. Its protein is CASSSEEFDEQYF.